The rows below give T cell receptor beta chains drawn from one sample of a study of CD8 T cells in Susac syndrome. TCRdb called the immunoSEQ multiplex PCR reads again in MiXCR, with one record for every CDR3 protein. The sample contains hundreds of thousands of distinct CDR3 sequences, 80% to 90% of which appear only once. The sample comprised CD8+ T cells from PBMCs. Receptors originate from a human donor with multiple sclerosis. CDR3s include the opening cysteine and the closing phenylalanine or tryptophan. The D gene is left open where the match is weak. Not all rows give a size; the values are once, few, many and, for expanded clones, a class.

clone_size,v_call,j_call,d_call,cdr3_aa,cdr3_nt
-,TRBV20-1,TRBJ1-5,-,CSARMGRDQPQHF,TGCAGTGCTAGAATGGGCAGGGATCAGCCCCAGCATTTT
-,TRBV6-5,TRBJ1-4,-,CASTPHQRSNEKLFF,TGTGCCAGCACCCCCCACCAACGGAGTAATGAAAAACTGTTTTTT
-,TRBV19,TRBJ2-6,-,CASSITVPRSGANVLTF,TGTGCCAGTAGTATAACAGTACCCCGCTCTGGGGCCAACGTCCTGACTTTC
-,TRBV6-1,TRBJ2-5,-,CASSVVGGSNQETQYF,TGTGCCAGCAGTGTAGTGGGAGGCTCTAACCAAGAGACCCAGTACTTC
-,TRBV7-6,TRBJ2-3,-,CASSPIFTSTDTQYF,TGTGCCAGCAGCCCGATCTTCACTAGCACAGATACGCAGTATTTT
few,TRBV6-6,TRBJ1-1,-,CASSYSGQTEAFF,TGTGCCAGCAGTTACTCGGGCCAGACTGAAGCTTTCTTT
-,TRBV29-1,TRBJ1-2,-,CSVEVGGALYGYTF,TGCAGCGTTGAAGTCGGGGGGGCGCTTTATGGCTACACCTTC
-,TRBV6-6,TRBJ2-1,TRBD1,CASSPGTGPYNEQFF,TGTGCCAGCAGCCCCGGGACAGGGCCGTACAATGAGCAGTTCTTC
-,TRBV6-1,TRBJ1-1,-,CASTSTTGLVWAEAFF,TGTGCCAGCACCTCCACGACAGGCTTGGTATGGGCTGAAGCTTTCTTT
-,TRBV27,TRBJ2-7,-,CASSWWGDGGAYEQYF,TGTGCCAGCAGTTGGTGGGGGGACGGAGGGGCCTACGAGCAGTACTTC
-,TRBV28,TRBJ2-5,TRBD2,CASSFLEISGRRETQYF,TGTGCCAGCAGTTTCCTTGAGATAAGCGGGAGGCGTGAGACCCAGTACTTC
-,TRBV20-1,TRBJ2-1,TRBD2,CSARTSGFYYNEQFF,TGCAGTGCTAGGACTAGCGGATTTTATTACAATGAGCAGTTCTTC
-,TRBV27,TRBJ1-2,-,CASSGPKGDSHYGYTF,TGTGCCAGCAGTGGACCGAAAGGGGACTCCCACTATGGCTACACCTTC
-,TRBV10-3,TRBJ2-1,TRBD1,CAISGPRDRGAYNEQFF,TGTGCCATCAGCGGGCCCCGGGACAGGGGAGCCTACAATGAGCAGTTCTTC
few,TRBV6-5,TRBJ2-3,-,CASRFVAGSDTQYF,TGTGCCAGCAGATTCGTCGCAGGGTCAGATACGCAGTATTTT
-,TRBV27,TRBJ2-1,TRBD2,CAIGTSGSNEQFF,TGTGCCATCGGGACTAGCGGTAGCAATGAGCAGTTCTTC
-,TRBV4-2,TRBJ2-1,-,CASSQAAGGYNEQFF,TGTGCCAGCAGCCAAGCGGCGGGCGGCTACAATGAGCAGTTCTTC
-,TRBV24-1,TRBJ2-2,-,CATSESTNGGIGELFF,TGTGCCACCAGTGAGTCCACAAATGGTGGGATCGGGGAGCTGTTTTTT
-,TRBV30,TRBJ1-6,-,CAWSSQGTNSPLHF,TGTGCCTGGAGTAGCCAGGGGACCAATTCACCCCTCCACTTT
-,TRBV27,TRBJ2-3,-,CASSFKGRTTDTQYF,TGTGCCAGCAGTTTCAAGGGGAGGACCACAGATACGCAGTATTTT
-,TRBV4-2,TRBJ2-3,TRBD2,CASSPRASGRGDTQYF,TGTGCCAGCAGCCCCCGCGCTAGCGGGAGGGGAGATACGCAGTATTTT
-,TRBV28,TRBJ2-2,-,CASSFDRAGELFF,TGTGCCAGCAGTTTTGACCGGGCCGGGGAGCTGTTTTTT
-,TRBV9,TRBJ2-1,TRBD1,CASSSRGTGITSYNEQFF,TGTGCCAGCAGCTCACGAGGGACAGGGATTACCTCTTACAATGAGCAGTTCTTC
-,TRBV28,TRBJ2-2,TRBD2,CASSSPGGTGELFF,TGTGCCAGCAGTTCCCCGGGGGGGACCGGGGAGCTGTTTTTT
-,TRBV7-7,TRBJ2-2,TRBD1,CASSLNPPGTVVTGELFF,TGTGCTAGCAGCTTGAACCCTCCCGGGACAGTGGTGACCGGGGAGCTGTTTTTT
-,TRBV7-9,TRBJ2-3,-,CASSLKGKRSTDTQYF,TGTGCCAGCAGCTTAAAGGGCAAGCGGAGCACAGATACGCAGTATTTT
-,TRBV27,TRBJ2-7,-,CASSWGLGAYEQYF,TGTGCCAGCAGTTGGGGCCTGGGGGCCTACGAGCAGTACTTC
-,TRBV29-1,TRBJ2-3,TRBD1,CSVVRGPGTDTQYF,TGCAGCGTTGTAAGGGGGCCGGGGACAGATACGCAGTATTTT
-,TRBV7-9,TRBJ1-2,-,CASSLAHLSNNYGYTF,TGTGCCAGCAGCTTAGCCCATCTCAGCAATAACTATGGCTACACCTTC
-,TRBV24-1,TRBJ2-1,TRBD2,CATSDLAGGNEQFF,TGTGCCACCAGTGATCTAGCGGGAGGAAATGAGCAGTTCTTC
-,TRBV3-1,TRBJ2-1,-,CASSQGSASDEPYNEQFF,TGTGCCAGCAGCCAAGGCTCCGCTAGCGACGAACCCTACAATGAGCAGTTCTTC
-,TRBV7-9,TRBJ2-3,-,CASSSNRADTQYF,TGTGCCAGCAGCTCCAATAGAGCGGATACGCAGTATTTT
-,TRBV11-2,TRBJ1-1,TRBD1,CASSLGKRTGLLMNTEAFF,TGTGCCAGCAGCTTGGGTAAGCGGACAGGCCTCCTGATGAACACTGAAGCTTTCTTT
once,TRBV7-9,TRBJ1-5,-,CASSFEHSNQPQHF,TGTGCCAGCAGCTTCGAGCATAGCAATCAGCCCCAGCATTTT
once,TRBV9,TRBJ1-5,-,CASSDRLGVQPQHF,TGTGCCAGCAGCGACAGACTGGGGGTTCAGCCCCAGCATTTT
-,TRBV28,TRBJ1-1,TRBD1,CASSPMGQGYTEAFF,TGTGCCAGCAGTCCCATGGGACAGGGCTACACTGAAGCTTTCTTT
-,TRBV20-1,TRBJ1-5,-,CSALEASSTYSNQPQHF,TGCAGTGCTCTCGAGGCAAGCTCGACCTATAGCAATCAGCCCCAGCATTTT
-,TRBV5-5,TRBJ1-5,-,CASSPKGGVGNQPQHF,TGTGCCAGCAGCCCTAAGGGGGGGGTTGGTAATCAGCCCCAGCATTTT
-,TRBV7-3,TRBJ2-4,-,CASSLLVQARGGRPKNIQYF,TGTGCCAGCAGCTTACTGGTACAAGCAAGGGGCGGGCGACCCAAAAACATTCAGTACTTC